This T cell receptor (beta chain) was identified during a study of early T cells in non-severe SARS-CoV-2 infection. In the study overall: The study sequenced bulk RNA from unsorted whole blood, with chains unpaired.

Study-level findings and limits: Matching results from VDJdb favored anti-spike CD8 responses, leaving private and CD4 specificities undetected.

This clonotype was counted a few times. Antigen specificity is unknown. Unique molecular identifiers were added to individual cDNA molecules. A single record per CDR3 protein comes from TCRdb applying MiXCR to the 5' RACE reads. Of over 60,000 distinct CDR3 sequences listed, 11% are singletons. The germline V and J ends were trimmed by 2 bases and 4 bases, with 13 bases remaining between them. Germline CDR1 and CDR2: SGHVS and FQNEAQ. The CDR3 length is 15 residues. The source was whole blood, collected at baseline. The rearrangement uses TRBV7-8 and TRBJ2-3, with D unresolved. This TCR derives from an adult who was a healthcare worker with PCR-confirmed SARS-CoV-2 infection or an uninfected control (not recorded which). The CDR3 spells CASSLTLIRPDTQYF. CDR3 in DNA: TGTGCCAGCAGCTTAACGCTGATAAGACCAGATACGCAGTATTTT. Variable domain in full (rest from reference TRBV7-8 and TRBJ2-3): GAGVSQSPRYKVAKRGQDVALRCDPISGHVSLFWYQQALGQGPEFLTYFQNEAQLDKSGLPSDRFFAERPEGSVSTLKIQRTQQEDSAVYLCASSLTLIRPDTQYFGPGTRLTVL.